This T cell receptor (beta chain) was sequenced in a study of T cells after yellow fever vaccination. TCRdb reanalysed the 5' RACE reads using MiXCR and keeps one entry per CDR3 protein. This table has nearly 550,000 distinct CDR3 sequences, about a fifth appearing once. This clonotype was counted only a few times. Antigen: not known. Study outcomes and limitations: Detected again after the booster were most primary-vaccination clones, at 95% to 98% CD4 and 70% to 90% CD8.

V lost 3 bases and J lost 3, with 12 bases in between. The CDR3 runs to 13 residues. Germline V gene data show CDR1 as GTSNPN and CDR2 as SVGIG (reference sequence). The V gene is TRBV30, the J gene TRBJ2-7; D remains unclear. This receptor was taken from a young man who received the YFV17D yellow fever vaccine. This specimen was PBMCs, taken 15 days after the yellow fever booster vaccination. The CDR3: CAWSDGISYEQYF. The CDR3 DNA follows: TGTGCCTGGAGCGATGGGATCAGCTACGAGCAGTACTTC.